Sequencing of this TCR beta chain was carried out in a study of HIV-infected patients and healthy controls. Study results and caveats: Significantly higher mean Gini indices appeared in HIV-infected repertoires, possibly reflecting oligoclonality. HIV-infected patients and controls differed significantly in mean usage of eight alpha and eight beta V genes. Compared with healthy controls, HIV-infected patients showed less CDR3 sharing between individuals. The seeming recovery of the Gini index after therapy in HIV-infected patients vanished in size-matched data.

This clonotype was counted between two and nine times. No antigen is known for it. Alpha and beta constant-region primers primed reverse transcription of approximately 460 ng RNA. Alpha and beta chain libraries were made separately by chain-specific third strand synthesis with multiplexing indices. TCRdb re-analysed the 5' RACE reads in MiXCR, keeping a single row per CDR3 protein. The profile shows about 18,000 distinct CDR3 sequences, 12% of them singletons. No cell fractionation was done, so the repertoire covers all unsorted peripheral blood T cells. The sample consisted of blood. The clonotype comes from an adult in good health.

The CDR3, as DNA: TGTGCCAGCAGCTTTAACCTCCGCTCTGGAAACACCATATATTTT. It codes for CASSFNLRSGNTIYF. The chain is built from TRBV7-8 and TRBJ1-3; no clear D gene. Germline values: CDR1 SGHVS, CDR2 FQNEAQ. The CDR3 has 15 residues. Trimming left V 3 bases short and J 0 bases short, with 9 bases between.